These 21 T cell receptor beta chains originate from one sample sequenced in a study of CD4 and CD8 cells across lung adenocarcinoma regions. MiXCR, applied by TCRdb to the PCR reads, yields one record per CDR3 protein. Of around 20,000 distinct CDR3 sequences listed, roughly 46% are singletons. The specimen was CD4+ T cells from the margin of a lung tumor. The receptors derive from a male donor with lung adenocarcinoma. The CD4 and CD8 labels of this study may be unreliable.

This clonotype was found many times. The chain couples TRBV6-1 to TRBJ1-2, with D maybe TRBD1 (5 bases). The V end was cut by 2 bases, the J end by 8 bases, with 27 bases between. CDR1 is MNHNS, CDR2 SASEGT, per germline. There are 18 residues in the CDR3. The CDR3 loop is CASSEMGGRGRSTGGYTF. In DNA, the CDR3 is TGTGCCAGCAGTGAAATGGGGGGGAGGGGAAGGAGTACGGGCGGCTACACCTTC.

Relative to its sample, this clonotype is medium-sized. The J gene is TRBJ1-1, the V gene TRBV6-1; TRBD1 agrees at 7 bases. Germline CDR1 reads MNHNS; CDR2 reads SASEGT. The CDR3 consists of 12 residues. With 8 bases clipped from V and 4 bases from J, the junction kept 4 bases outside the gene matches. CDR3 sequence reads: CASAQGVTEAFF. Here the CDR3 DNA reads TGTGCCAGCGCCCAGGGGGTCACTGAAGCTTTCTTT.

Regarding this clonotype: At one end, the junction sequence differs from germline, possibly due to a read error. V and J are TRBV10-2 and TRBJ2-5, with 7 bases aligning to TRBD2. The CDR3 length is 14 residues. Germline loops: CDR1 WSHSY, CDR2 SAAADI. The CDR3: CARSGVGGAETQYF. For the CDR3, the DNA is TGTGCGAGGAGCGGGGTGGGTGGCGCAGAGACCCAGTACTTC.

This clonotype has ten or more counts. The chain employs TRBV6-1 and TRBJ2-1; 8 positions match TRBD2. Germline CDR1 MNHNS, CDR2 SASEGT. This CDR3 comprises 15 residues. The V gene end was trimmed by 6 bases and the J gene end by 12 bases; junction bases not matched to a gene: 16. The CDR3 loop reads CASSNSGTRGSWQFF. DNA for the CDR3: TGTGCCAGCAGCAATTCCGGGACTAGAGGTTCCTGGCAGTTCTTC.

CDR3 DNA sequence: TGTGCCAGCAGCCCCAGGGATACGCAGTATTTT. Protein sequence: CASSPRDTQYF. V is TRBV11-3 and J is TRBJ2-3; D is unclear. Trimming took 5 bases from V and 6 from J, leaving 6 bases between them. The CDR3 sequence is 11 residues long. The V gene's germline CDR1 is SGHNT and CDR2 YENEEA.

This clonotype was seen repeatedly, ten times or more. A much larger clonotype is one base distant, so this may be a read error. This chain uses TRBV6-1 with TRBJ2-1; 13 bases are shared with TRBD2. Germline CDR1 reads MNHNS; CDR2 reads SASEGT. Trimming took 5 bases from V and 13 from J; bases not matched to a gene: 17. There are 17 residues in the CDR3. CDR3 coding DNA: TGTGCCAGCAGTCCCCGGGGACTAGCGGGGTTCCAAGAGACCCAGTTCTTC. This translates into CASSPRGLAGFQETQFF.

This clonotype was counted a single time. The rearrangement joins TRBV6-1 to TRBJ2-7; 7 bases fit TRBD1. There are 16 residues in the CDR3. J lost 1 base, V lost 3 bases, and 9 bases had no gene match. CDR1 is MNHNS and CDR2 is SASEGT in the germline V gene. The CDR3 region has the DNA TGTGCCAGCAGTGAGACAGACAGGGCCTATTCCTACGAGCAGTACTTC. The encoded protein is CASSETDRAYSYEQYF.

Points on this clonotype: One end of the junction is discordant with germline, which a read error may explain. The chain couples TRBV14 to TRBJ2-3; maybe TRBD1 (8 bases). Germline CDR1 is SGHDN and CDR2 is FVKESK. The CDR3 extends over 17 amino acids. CDR3 protein: CASSAGAGGGDTETQYF. The CDR3 region has the DNA TGTGCCAGCAGCGCGGGGGCAGGGGGCGGTGACACAGAGACGCAGTACTTT.

This sequence joins TRBV5-1 and TRBJ2-1; the D is unclear. The DNA end is more similar to TRBJ2-7, so the J call may be wrong. Germline lookup yields CDR1 SGHRS and CDR2 YFSETQ. This CDR3 is 12 amino acids long. For the CDR3, the DNA is TGCGCCAGCAGCTCAAACCGCTACGAGCAGTACTTC. Its translation is CASSSNRYEQYF.

Notes on this clonotype: One end of the junction fails to match germline, which may point to a read error. This sequence joins TRBV10-1 and TRBJ2-4; D may match TRBD1 or TRBD2 (5 bases each). The germline CDR1 and CDR2 sequences are WNHNN and SYGVQD (reference sequence). The CDR3 is made up of 14 amino acids. CDR3 residues: CAVSGLGAINIQYF. The CDR3 region has the DNA TGCGCCGTCTCGGGGCTGGGAGCCATAAACATTCAGTACTTC.

The V call is TRBV6-1, the J call TRBJ2-5, with 12 bases identical to TRBD2. CDR1 and CDR2 (germline): MNHNS, SASEGT. The CDR3 totals 20 residues. V shed 1 base, J shed 4 bases, and the junction held 16 bases outside the gene matches. In DNA, the CDR3 is TGTGCCAGCAGTGAAGGGGGTTTGCTAGCGGGAGGGCCTTTCTCAGAGACCCAGTACTTC. It codes for CASSEGGLLAGGPFSETQYF.

About this clonotype itself: One end of the junction fails to match germline, which may point to a read error. The J gene is TRBJ2-4, the V gene TRBV6-1, with 7 bases lining up with TRBD1. The CDR3 runs 15 residues. Germline V gene data show CDR1 as MNHNS and CDR2 as SASEGT. CDR3 DNA sequence: TGTGCCAGCAGTCAGGGGGAGTGGCCCAAAAACACGCAGTATTTC. Amino acids: CASSQGEWPKNTQYF.

This clonotype was seen many times. The chain joins TRBV4-1 to TRBJ2-5, with D possibly called TRBD1 or TRBD2 (5 bases each). CDR3 length: 13 residues. V was trimmed by 4 bases and J by 4 bases, leaving 10 bases between them. CDR1 is MGHRA and CDR2 is YSYEKL in the germline V gene. The CDR3 loop reads CASSPVGVETQYF. In DNA form, the CDR3 reads TGCGCCAGCAGCCCTGTGGGGGTAGAGACCCAGTACTTC.

Comments on this clonotype: The junction shows a germline mismatch at one end, possibly a read error. V and J are TRBV4-1 and TRBJ2-1; D is ambiguous. The CDR3 loop spans 14 amino acids. Looked up from germline, CDR1 is MGHRA and CDR2 is YSYEKL. The CDR3 is CAPSLGARANILTF. Here the CDR3 DNA reads TGCGCCCCCAGCCTGGGCGCTAGAGCCAACATCCTGACCTTC.

As regards this clonotype: At one of its ends the junction is not consistent with the germline gene, which may arise from a read error. The gene calls are TRBV6-4 and TRBJ2-3; perhaps TRBD2 as D (7 bases). The germline gives CDR1 MRHNA, CDR2 SNTAGT. The CDR3 contains 15 residues. Here the CDR3 reads CAAGDGGRDPETQYF. As DNA, the CDR3 is TGTGCCGCGGGGGACGGGGGCCGGGACCCAGAGACCCAGTATTTC.

The V gene is TRBV6-5, the J gene TRBJ1-2, with D possibly being TRBD1 (6 bases). The CDR3 runs to 15 residues. CDR1 and CDR2 from the germline V gene are MNHEY and SVGAGI. V lost 7 bases and J lost 1, with 16 bases in between. The CDR3 protein is CASILTPGDNYGYTF. The CDR3 DNA reads as TGTGCCAGCATTCTCACCCCAGGGGATAACTATGGCTACACCTTC.

This clonotype qualifies as medium-sized. The chain couples TRBV27 to TRBJ2-3; 9 bases are a match to TRBD2. This CDR3 region has 15 residues. Germline CDR1 is MNHEY and CDR2 is SMNVEV (reference sequence). The J segment lost 2 bases and the V segment lost 7 bases, leaving 7 bases of the junction unmatched. The CDR3 region is CASTLLAGTTDTQYF. CDR3 DNA: TGTGCCAGCACATTGCTAGCGGGGACCACAGATACGCAGTATTTT.

The chain recombines TRBV6-1 with TRBJ2-3; perhaps TRBD2 as D (6 bases). Matching the DNA end better, TRBJ2-7 makes the J call doubtful. CDR1 is MNHNS, CDR2 SASEGT, per germline. This CDR3 region has 13 residues. In DNA form, the CDR3 reads TGTGCCAGCGCGGGGCGAGCCAAGGATACGCAGTACTTC. Translating it yields CASAGRAKDTQYF.

This clonotype has only a few counts. This chain uses TRBV15 with TRBJ1-3; 7 bases fit TRBD1. Germline assignment: CDR1 LNHNV and CDR2 YYDKDF (reference sequence). The CDR3 contains 14 residues. V trimming: 3 bases; J trimming: 1 base; junction bases outside the gene matches: 0. CDR3 DNA sequence: TGTGCCACCAGCAGCAGGGGGTCTGGAAACACCATATATTTT. Protein sequence: CATSSRGSGNTIYF.

In its sample, this clonotype is medium-sized. The chain carries TRBV27 and TRBJ2-1, with D possibly being TRBD2 (5 bases). From germline, CDR1 is MNHEY and CDR2 SMNVEV (reference sequence). V was trimmed by 5 bases and J by 8 bases, leaving 22 bases between them. The CDR3 is 16 amino acids. CDR3 nucleotides: TGTGCCAGCAGTCCCCTCCGGGAACCAACCTGGGATGAGCAGTTCTTC. Protein sequence: CASSPLREPTWDEQFF.

This clonotype occurred many times. At one boundary the junction diverges from the germline segment, which might be a read error. The chain links TRBV6-2 or TRBV6-3 to TRBJ2-1; D is unresolved. Germline assignment: CDR1 MNHEY and CDR2 SVGEGT. The CDR3 consists of 15 residues. The CDR3 protein is CASSYLDSSYSEQFF. The CDR3 DNA reads as TGTGCCAGCAGTTATTTAGACTCCTCCTACAGTGAGCAGTTCTTC.